One sample yielded the 15 T cell receptor beta chains listed below, sequenced in a study of cytomegalovirus exposure and HLA in healthy donors. The PCR made use of 60 Vbeta and 13 Jbeta primers. TCRdb's table, derived via immunoSEQ multiplex PCR, lists solely in-frame clones and lacks some. The data hold 150,000 to 200,000 clones, with roughly 73% observed a single time. Source material: PBMCs. The receptors were gathered from a woman aged 40 to 49 in good health and CMV-seropositive.

The J gene is TRBJ2-7, the V gene TRBV6-4, with a tentative D call TRBD1 (5 bases). Germline CDR1 is MRHNA and CDR2 is SNTAGT. V shed 7 bases and J shed 3 bases, with 16 bases lying between them. CDR3 length: 14 amino acids. The CDR3 DNA reads TGTGCCAGCACCCCCTTGACAGCCGACTACGAGCAGTACTTC. Amino acid sequence: CASTPLTADYEQYF.

This sequence joins TRBV6-5 and TRBJ1-2; 8 bases fit TRBD1. Germline CDR1 is MNHEY and CDR2 is SVGAGI. The CDR3 is made up of 13 amino acids. V shed 4 bases and J 8 bases; nucleotides not matched to a gene: 6. CDR3 DNA sequence: TGTGCCAGCAGTTCACAGGGGGGAGGGGGCTACACCTTC. It encodes CASSSQGGGGYTF.

The V and J genes are TRBV7-3 and TRBJ1-1; 11 bases are shared with TRBD1. The germline gives CDR1 SGHTA, CDR2 FQGTGA. V was clipped by 0 bases and J by 3 bases; unmatched bases: 9. The CDR3 sequence is 18 residues long. The CDR3 DNA sequence: TGTGCCAGCAGCTTAACCGTCGCAGGACAGGGGGCAGACACTGAAGCTTTCTTT. Translation: CASSLTVAGQGADTEAFF. The complete variable domain, with remaining parts taken from reference TRBV7-3 and TRBJ1-1, reads GAGVSQTPSNKVTEKGKYVELRCDPISGHTALYWYRQSLGQGPEFLIYFQGTGAADDSGLPNDRFFAVRPEGSVSTLKIQRTERGDSAVYLCASSLTVAGQGADTEAFFGQGTRLTVV.

This rearrangement joins TRBV11-2 to TRBJ1-1; no firm D call. Germline V gives CDR1 SGHAT, CDR2 FQNNGV. CDR3 length equals 13 residues. V shed 0 bases and J shed 5 bases, with 7 bases lying between them. CDR3 sequence (DNA): TGTGCCAGCAGCTTAGAGAGATTAACTGAAGCTTTCTTT. Translation gives CASSLERLTEAFF.

This chain connects TRBV10-1 to TRBJ2-7, with 9 bases lining up with TRBD1. This CDR3 is 16 amino acids long. Per the germline V gene, CDR1 is WNHNN and CDR2 is SYGVQD (reference sequence). With 4 bases clipped from V and 4 bases from J, the junction kept 11 bases outside the gene matches. The CDR3 DNA reads as TGCGCCAGCAGTGGATGTTCCTGGGACAGGGCTTACGAGCAGTACTTC. Its protein is CASSGCSWDRAYEQYF.

V gene TRBV4-3 combines with J gene TRBJ2-3, with TRBD2 identical over 14 bases. Unmatched junction bases numbered 14, after V lost 3 bases and J lost 3 bases. The germline V gene has CDR1 LGHNA and CDR2 YSLEER. There are 20 residues in the CDR3. CDR3 sequence reads: CASSHDLAGLAGVGTDTQYF. DNA for the CDR3: TGCGCCAGCAGCCATGACCTTGCGGGACTAGCGGGAGTTGGGACAGATACGCAGTATTTT.

This sequence joins TRBV29-1 and TRBJ1-1; D gene uncertain. V was pared by 7 bases and J by 1 base, with 7 bases between. The CDR3 covers 11 residues. From germline, CDR1 is SQVTM and CDR2 ANQGSEA. The CDR3 DNA reads as TGCAGCGCAGCGTCGAACACTGAAGCTTTCTTT. Its translation: CSAASNTEAFF. The full variable domain, with the rest looked up from reference TRBV29-1 and TRBJ1-1, is SAVISQKPSRDICQRGTSLTIQCQVDSQVTMMFWYRQQPGQSLTLIATANQGSEATYESGFVIDKFPISRPNLTFSTLTVSNMSPEDSSIYLCSAASNTEAFFGQGTRLTVV.

The rearrangement uses TRBV6-4 and TRBJ2-1, with a weak D call TRBD2 (6 bases). Germline V lookup: CDR1 MRHNA, CDR2 SNTAGT. The CDR3 length is 16 residues. Trimming shortened V by 0 bases and J by 10 bases, and 19 bases separated the two germline ends. In DNA, the CDR3 is TGTGCCAGCAGTGACTCTGGGTCCTCCGCTGGGGGGGAGCAGTTCTTC. Encoded protein: CASSDSGSSAGGEQFF.

V usage is TRBV6-1 and J usage is TRBJ1-4; D is uncertain. The V end lost 6 bases, the J end lost 4 bases, and 15 bases lay between the germline ends. The CDR3 runs 15 residues. Per germline, CDR1 MNHNS and CDR2 SASEGT. Here the CDR3 DNA reads TGTGCCAGCAGGGCCGGGTTCGGGGTTAATGAAAAACTGTTTTTT. It yields the protein CASRAGFGVNEKLFF.

The CDR3 DNA follows: TGTGCCAGCACCCGACCGGGACACACCTCCTACGAGCAGTACTTC. This sequence encodes CASTRPGHTSYEQYF. The J gene is TRBJ2-7, the V gene TRBV28, with a tentative D call TRBD1 (6 bases). V lost 7 bases and J lost 0, with 16 bases in between. CDR1 is MDHEN and CDR2 is SYDVKM in the germline V gene. This CDR3 region has 15 residues.

This clone was observed a single time. The chain is built from TRBV28 and TRBJ2-7; possible D gene TRBD1, 5 bases. Between the trimmed V and J ends, which lost 7 bases and 1 base, there was a span of 11 bases. Germline V gene sequence: CDR1 MDHEN, CDR2 SYDVKM. The CDR3 is made up of 13 amino acids. CDR3 sequence (DNA): TGTGCCAGCACCCTGACAGTTTCCTACGAGCAGTACTTC. Its translation is CASTLTVSYEQYF. The entire variable domain, with the rest obtained from reference TRBV28 and TRBJ2-7, is as follows: DVKVTQSSRYLVKRTGEKVFLECVQDMDHENMFWYRQDPGLGLRLIYFSYDVKMKEKGDIPEGYSVSREKKERFSLILESASTNQTSMYLCASTLTVSYEQYFGPGTRLTVT.

The rearrangement links TRBV7-8 to TRBJ1-1; D is unclear. The CDR3 is 14 amino acids. With 6 bases removed from V and 6 bases from J, the gap between germline ends came to 17 bases. CDR1 and CDR2 (germline): SGHVS, FQNEAQ. This CDR3 reads CASRERLLEPEAFF. The CDR3 DNA reads as TGTGCCAGCAGAGAGCGGCTTCTAGAGCCTGAAGCTTTCTTT.

The chain uses TRBV11-2 and TRBJ2-3, with D uncertain. Trimming took 4 bases from V and 5 from J, leaving 4 bases between them. The CDR3 is made up of 11 amino acids. CDR1 and CDR2 (germline): SGHAT, FQNNGV. CDR3 protein: CASSSGDTQYF. CDR3 nucleotide sequence: TGTGCCAGCAGCTCCGGAGATACGCAGTATTTT.

The chain uses TRBV5-1 and TRBJ2-1, with 10 bases matching TRBD2. Germline CDR1 reads SGHRS; CDR2 reads YFSETQ. V trimming: 2 bases; J trimming: 6 bases; junction bases outside the gene matches: 5. The length of the CDR3 is 15 residues. CDR3 DNA sequence: TGCGCCAGCAGCTTCCGGCCTAGCGGGAGCAATGAGCAGTTCTTC. It specifies CASSFRPSGSNEQFF.

The V call is TRBV11-2, the J call TRBJ2-7; no definite D call. In germline, CDR1 is SGHAT, CDR2 FQNNGV. V lost 2 bases and J lost 7, with 15 bases in between. The CDR3 is made up of 14 amino acids. The CDR3 region is CASSLIPIDGEQYF. The CDR3 bases are TGTGCCAGCAGCTTAATCCCGATAGACGGGGAGCAGTACTTC.